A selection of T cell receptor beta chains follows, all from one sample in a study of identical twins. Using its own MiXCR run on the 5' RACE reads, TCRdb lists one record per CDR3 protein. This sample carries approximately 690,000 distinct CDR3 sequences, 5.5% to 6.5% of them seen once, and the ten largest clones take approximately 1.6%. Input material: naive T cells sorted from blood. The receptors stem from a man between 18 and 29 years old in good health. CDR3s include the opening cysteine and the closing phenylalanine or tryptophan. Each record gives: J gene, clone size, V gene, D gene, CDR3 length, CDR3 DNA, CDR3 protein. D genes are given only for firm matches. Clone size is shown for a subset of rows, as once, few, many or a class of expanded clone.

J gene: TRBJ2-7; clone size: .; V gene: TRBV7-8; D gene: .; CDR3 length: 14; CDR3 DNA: TGTGCCAGCAGCTTAGGACTTTCTCACTACGAGCAGTACTTC; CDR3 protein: CASSLGLSHYEQYF
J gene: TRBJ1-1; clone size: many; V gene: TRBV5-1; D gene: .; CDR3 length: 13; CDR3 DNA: TGCGCCAGCAGCTTGGGGATGAACACTGAAGCTTTCTTT; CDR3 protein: CASSLGMNTEAFF
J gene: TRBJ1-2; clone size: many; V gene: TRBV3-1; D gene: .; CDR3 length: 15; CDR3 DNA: TGTGCCAGCAGCCAAGATCGGGAGATTTGGTATGGCTACACCTTC; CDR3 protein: CASSQDREIWYGYTF
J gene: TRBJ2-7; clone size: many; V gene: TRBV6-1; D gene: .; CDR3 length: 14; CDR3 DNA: TGTGCCAGCAGTGCGGGGGTTGAGTCGTACGAGCAGTACTTC; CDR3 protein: CASSAGVESYEQYF
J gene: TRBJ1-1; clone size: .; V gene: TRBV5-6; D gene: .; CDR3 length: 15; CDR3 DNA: TGTGCCAGCAGCTTGTCCTTACAAATGAACACTGAAGCTTTCTTT; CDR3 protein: CASSLSLQMNTEAFF
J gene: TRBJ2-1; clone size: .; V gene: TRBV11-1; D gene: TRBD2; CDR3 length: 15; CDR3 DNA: TGTGCCAGCAGCTCCCTAGCGGAACCTTACAATGAGCAGTTCTTC; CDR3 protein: CASSSLAEPYNEQFF
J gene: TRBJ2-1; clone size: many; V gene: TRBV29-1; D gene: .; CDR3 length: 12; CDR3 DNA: TGCAGCGTTAGTACAGGGGGGGATGAGCAGTTCTTC; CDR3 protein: CSVSTGGDEQFF
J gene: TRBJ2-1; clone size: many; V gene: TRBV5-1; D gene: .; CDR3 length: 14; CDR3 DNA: TGCGCCAGCAGCTTGGCCGGACGGAGCGGTGAGCAGTTCTTC; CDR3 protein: CASSLAGRSGEQFF
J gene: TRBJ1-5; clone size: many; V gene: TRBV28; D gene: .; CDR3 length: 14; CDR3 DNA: TGTGCCAGCAGTTCGACAGTTACCAATCAGCCCCAGCATTTT; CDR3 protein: CASSSTVTNQPQHF
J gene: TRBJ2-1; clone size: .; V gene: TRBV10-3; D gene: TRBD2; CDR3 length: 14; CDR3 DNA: TGTGCCACTGGGGCACTAGCGGTCTACAATGAGCAGTTCTTC; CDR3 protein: CATGALAVYNEQFF
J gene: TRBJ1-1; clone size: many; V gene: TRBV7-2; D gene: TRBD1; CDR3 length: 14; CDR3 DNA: TGTGCCAGCAGCTTATTGACAGGGGTAACTGAAGCTTTCTTT; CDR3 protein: CASSLLTGVTEAFF
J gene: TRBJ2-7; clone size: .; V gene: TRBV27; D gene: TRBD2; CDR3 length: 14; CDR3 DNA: TGTGCCAGCAGTTCTTGGACTAGCGGCTACGAGCAGTACTTC; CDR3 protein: CASSSWTSGYEQYF
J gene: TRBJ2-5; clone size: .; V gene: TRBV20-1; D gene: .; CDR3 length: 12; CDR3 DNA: TGCAGTGGCGTTATAGCGCGAGAGACCCAGTACTTC; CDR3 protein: CSGVIARETQYF
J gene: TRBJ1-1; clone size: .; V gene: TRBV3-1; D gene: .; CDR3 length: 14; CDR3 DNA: TGTGCCAGCAGCCAAGTGAGAATGAACACTGAAGCTTTCTTT; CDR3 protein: CASSQVRMNTEAFF
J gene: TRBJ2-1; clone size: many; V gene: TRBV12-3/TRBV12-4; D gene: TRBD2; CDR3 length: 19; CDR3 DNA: TGTGCCAGCAGTGCCGCGGGACTAGCGGGGTTTAGCTCCTACAATGAGCAGTTCTTC; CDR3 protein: CASSAAGLAGFSSYNEQFF
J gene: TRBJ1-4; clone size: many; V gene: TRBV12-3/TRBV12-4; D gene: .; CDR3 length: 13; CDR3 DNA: TGTGCCAGCAGTTTTAGTACAGATGAAAAACTGTTTTTT; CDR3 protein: CASSFSTDEKLFF
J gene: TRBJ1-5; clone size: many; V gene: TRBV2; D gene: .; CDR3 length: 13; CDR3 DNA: TGTGCCAGCAGTGCCGGAGGAGGGGTGGCCCAGCATTTT; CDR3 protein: CASSAGGGVAQHF
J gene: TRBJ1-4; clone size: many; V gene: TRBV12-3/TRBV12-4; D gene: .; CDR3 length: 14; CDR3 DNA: TGTGCCAGCAGTTCCTTTATGGCTCGTGAAAAACTGTTTTTT; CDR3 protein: CASSSFMAREKLFF
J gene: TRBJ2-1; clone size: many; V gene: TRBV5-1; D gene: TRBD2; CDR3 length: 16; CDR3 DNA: TGCGCCAGCACCACCCTCACGGGAGGGGGTTACAATGAGCAGTTCTTC; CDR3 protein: CASTTLTGGGYNEQFF
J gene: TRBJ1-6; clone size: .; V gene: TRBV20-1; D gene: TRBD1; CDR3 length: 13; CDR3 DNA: TGCAGTGCCCCGGGACAGGGAAATTCACCCCTCCACTTT; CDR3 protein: CSAPGQGNSPLHF
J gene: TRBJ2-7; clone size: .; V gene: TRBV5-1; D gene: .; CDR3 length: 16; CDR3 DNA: TGCGCCAGCAGCTTCCTGACTGGCGAGGCCCTCTACGAGCAGTACTTC; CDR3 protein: CASSFLTGEALYEQYF
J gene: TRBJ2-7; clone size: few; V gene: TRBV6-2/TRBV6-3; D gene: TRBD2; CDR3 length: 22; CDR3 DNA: TGTGCCAGCAGTTATTATTTCGGCTCCGACACCCGACTAGCGGGGGCAACCTACGAGCAGTACTTC; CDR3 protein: CASSYYFGSDTRLAGATYEQYF
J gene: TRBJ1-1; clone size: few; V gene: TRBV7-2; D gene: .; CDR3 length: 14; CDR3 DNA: TGTGCCAGCAGCTTCGAGACCCAGAACACTGAAGCTTTCTTT; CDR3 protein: CASSFETQNTEAFF
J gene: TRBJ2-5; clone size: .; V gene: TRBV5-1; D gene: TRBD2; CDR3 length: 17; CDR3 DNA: TGCGCCAGCAGCTTGGCCCGGACTAGCGGGAGGAGGGAGACCCAGTACTTC; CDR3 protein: CASSLARTSGRRETQYF
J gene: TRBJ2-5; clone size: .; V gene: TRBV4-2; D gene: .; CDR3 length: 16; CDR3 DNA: TGTGCCAGCAGCCAGGGGCACGGTGGGCCCCAAGAGACCCAGTACTTC; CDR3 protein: CASSQGHGGPQETQYF
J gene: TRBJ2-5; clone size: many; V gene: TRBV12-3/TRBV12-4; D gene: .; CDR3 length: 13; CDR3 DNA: TGTGCCAGCAGTTTAATTAGCCGTGAGACCCAGTACTTC; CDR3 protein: CASSLISRETQYF
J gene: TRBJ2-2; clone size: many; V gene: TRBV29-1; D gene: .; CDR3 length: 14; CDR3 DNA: TGCAGCGTTGTTAGGGGTCAGAATGACGGGGAGCTGTTTTTT; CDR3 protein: CSVVRGQNDGELFF
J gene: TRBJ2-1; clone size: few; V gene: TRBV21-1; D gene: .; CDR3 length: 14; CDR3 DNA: TGTGCCAGCAGCAAGATGGGCGTCGAGGTCTGGGAGTTCTTC; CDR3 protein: CASSKMGVEVWEFF
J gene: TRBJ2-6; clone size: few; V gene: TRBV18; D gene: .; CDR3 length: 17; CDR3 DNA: TGTGCCAGCTCACCGCCGGGTCCAACCTCTGGGGCCAACGTCCTGACTTTC; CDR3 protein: CASSPPGPTSGANVLTF